Below are 14 T cell receptor beta chains sequenced from a single sample in a study of identical twins. Each CDR3 protein is one row after TCRdb ran MiXCR on the 5' RACE reads. The repertoire holds roughly 230,000 distinct CDR3 sequences, with approximately 8.3% as singletons. The same sample was also studied in work on yellow fever vaccine responses in identical twins.

Sequencing was performed on CD8+ T cells sorted from blood. These receptor sequences come from a woman aged 18-29 years in good health.

The CDR3, as DNA: TGTGCCAGCAGCTTATTGGGGGGAAGTACCTACGAGCAGTACTTC. It specifies CASSLLGGSTYEQYF. The rearrangement links TRBV11-2 to TRBJ2-7, with a possible D match to TRBD2 (6 bases). V shed 2 bases and J shed 2 bases, with 13 bases lying between them. The length of the CDR3 is 15 residues. From germline, CDR1 is SGHAT and CDR2 FQNNGV.

This clonotype has a count of ten or more. The V call is TRBV5-1, the J call TRBJ2-7; D is unclear. The CDR3 has 14 amino acids. The germline V and J ends were trimmed by 0 bases and 0 bases, with 7 bases remaining between them. Germline V gene data show CDR1 as SGHRS and CDR2 as YFSETQ. The CDR3 nucleotides are TGCGCCAGCAGCTTGGAACTATACTCCTACGAGCAGTACTTC. Protein product: CASSLELYSYEQYF. The entire variable domain, with the rest obtained from reference TRBV5-1 and TRBJ2-7, is as follows: KAGVTQTPRYLIKTRGQQVTLSCSPISGHRSVSWYQQTPGQGLQFLFEYFSETQRNKGNFPGRFSGRQFSNSRSEMNVSTLELGDSALYLCASSLELYSYEQYFGPGTRLTVT.

This clonotype came up a few times. The chain links TRBV21-1 to TRBJ2-5; TRBD1, the table's D call, was not compared with the DNA. TRBV21-1 is a pseudogene locus. The CDR3 runs to 16 residues. DNA of the CDR3: TGTGCCAGCAGCAAACAGGGGTCAACGTACCAAGAGACCCAGTACTTC. It specifies CASSKQGSTYQETQYF.

This clonotype was detected ten times or more. This chain links TRBV7-9 with TRBJ2-7, with 11 nucleotides matching TRBD2. J lost 6 bases, V lost 5 bases, and 6 bases had no gene match. Germline V gene sequence: CDR1 SEHNR, CDR2 FQNEAQ (reference sequence). The CDR3 has 14 amino acids. The DNA for the CDR3 is TGTGCCAGCAGCGGTACTAGCGGGAGAGCCGAGCAGTACTTC. This encodes CASSGTSGRAEQYF. The whole variable domain, filled in from reference TRBV7-9 and TRBJ2-7, reads DTGVSQNPRHKITKRGQNVTFRCDPISEHNRLYWYRQTLGQGPEFLTYFQNEAQLEKSRLLSDRFSAERPKGSFSTLEIQRTEQGDSAMYLCASSGTSGRAEQYFGPGTRLTVT.

In this sample, this clonotype turned up a few times. The genes are TRBV15 and TRBJ2-1; a possible D gene is TRBD2 (6 bases). The CDR3 contains 16 residues. Germline V CDR1 and CDR2: LNHNV, YYDKDF (reference sequence). The ends were cut back, 3 bases at V and 5 bases at J, with 17 bases in the middle. The CDR3 spells CATSSLASEGDNEQFF. Here the CDR3 DNA reads TGTGCCACCAGCAGTCTCGCTAGCGAGGGTGACAATGAGCAGTTCTTC. The full variable domain, rest sourced from reference TRBV15 and TRBJ2-1, is DAMVIQNPRYQVTQFGKPVTLSCSQTLNHNVMYWYQQKSSQAPKLLFHYYDKDFNNEADTPDNFQSRRPNTSFCFLDIRSPGLGDTAMYLCATSSLASEGDNEQFFGPGTRLTVL.

This clonotype was detected only a few times. The rearrangement joins TRBV5-1 to TRBJ2-5, with D possibly being TRBD1 or TRBD2 (7 bases each). The germline CDR1 and CDR2 sequences are SGHRS and YFSETQ. Trimming took 3 bases from V and 14 from J, leaving 26 bases between them. This CDR3 has 15 amino acids. The DNA of the CDR3 is TGCGCCAGCAGCTCAGGGGGGGACAGCCTCCTTCAGCCTTACTTC. Amino acids: CASSSGGDSLLQPYF.

V usage is TRBV27 and J usage is TRBJ2-3, with unresolved D. The CDR3 length is 15 residues. From germline, CDR1 is MNHEY and CDR2 SMNVEV (reference sequence). V was cut by 3 bases and J by 2 bases, with 12 bases left in between. In DNA form, the CDR3 reads TGTGCCAGCAGTTTCTCCGGATCCACCACAGATACGCAGTATTTT. Residues: CASSFSGSTTDTQYF.

This clonotype was recorded a few times. The genes are TRBV5-5 and TRBJ1-5, with a possible D match to TRBD1 (5 bases). The CDR3 sequence is 17 residues long. In germline, CDR1 is SGHKS, CDR2 YYEKEE (reference sequence). Trimming shortened V by 0 bases and J by 5 bases, and 18 bases separated the two germline ends. In nucleotides, the CDR3 is TGTGCCAGCAGCTTGGATCCGTATGTCATGGGGGATCAGCCCCAGCATTTT. Translation gives CASSLDPYVMGDQPQHF.

This clonotype was recorded a few times. The genes are TRBV20-1 and TRBJ2-1, with D unresolved. In germline, CDR1 is DFQATT, CDR2 SNEGSKA (reference sequence). With 6 bases removed from V and 9 bases from J, the gap between germline ends came to 15 bases. This CDR3 is built from 12 residues. The CDR3 loop is CSAITPMGEQFF. The CDR3 DNA reads as TGCAGTGCCATTACACCCATGGGTGAGCAGTTCTTC.

This clonotype has a count of ten or more. The chain employs TRBV25-1 and TRBJ1-1; TRBD1 might be the D (6 bases). V was cut by 1 base and J by 3 bases, with 12 bases left in between. The V gene's germline CDR1 is MGHDK and CDR2 SYGVNS. CDR3 length: 15 residues. Here the CDR3 reads CASSEFAGDDTEAFF. CDR3 nucleotides: TGTGCCAGCAGTGAATTTGCAGGGGATGACACTGAAGCTTTCTTT.

This clonotype was seen many times. V is TRBV5-6 and J is TRBJ2-1, with 10 nucleotides matching TRBD2. This CDR3 comprises 15 residues. The germline gives CDR1 SGHDT, CDR2 YYEEEE. Trimming removed 0 bases from V and 7 bases from J; junction bases left unmatched: 4. CDR3 sequence (DNA): TGTGCCAGCAGCTTGGGAGCGGGAGGGCTGAATGAGCAGTTCTTC. Encoded protein: CASSLGAGGLNEQFF.

Only a few counts were recorded for this clonotype. V is TRBV24-1 and J is TRBJ2-7, with D perhaps TRBD1 or TRBD2 (5 bases each). V lost 2 bases, J lost 3 bases, and 7 bases lay in between. The germline CDR1 and CDR2 sequences are KGHDR and SFDVKD. The CDR3 runs to 13 residues. The CDR3 nucleotides are TGTGCCACCAGTGATTGGGACGGCTACGAGCAGTACTTC. Translating it yields CATSDWDGYEQYF.

This clonotype was detected ten times or more. The chain combines TRBV28 with TRBJ2-3; 11 bases line up with TRBD1. The CDR3 has 17 residues. Germline CDR1 is MDHEN and CDR2 is SYDVKM. V lost 5 bases and J lost 0; bases outside the gene matches: 7. The CDR3 sequence is CASSHGTGGQSTDTQYF. The CDR3 DNA sequence: TGTGCCAGCAGTCACGGGACAGGGGGGCAAAGCACAGATACGCAGTATTTT.

This clonotype was observed at least ten times. The chain has TRBV7-9 and TRBJ2-7; 9 bases align to TRBD1. Germline CDR1 reads SEHNR; CDR2 reads FQNEAQ (reference sequence). The CDR3 loop spans 17 amino acids. Unmatched junction bases numbered 15, after V lost 4 bases and J lost 5 bases. The CDR3 bases are TGTGCCAGCAGCTCCATTTTAGGGGAGGACAGGGGAGACGAGCAGTACTTC. Protein: CASSSILGEDRGDEQYF.